These 26 T cell receptor beta chains share one sample of origin, sequenced in a study of T cell clonality in common variable immunodeficiency. Findings of the study overall: Reportedly, TCR beta sequences from common variable immunodeficiency showed fewer deletions and N-nucleotide insertions.

Data came from immunoSEQ multiplex PCR; TCRdb stores just in-frame clones and leaves some out. Recorded here are 25,000 to 30,000 clones, none singletons. These receptors have no known antigen. What was sequenced was peripheral blood mononuclear cells. The receptors were gathered from a human donor with common variable immunodeficiency.

This clone was recorded a few times. In the same sample, other DNA sequences code for this CDR3. The CDR3: CASSQGFGYEQYF. The covered CDR3 bases are TGTGCCAGCAGCCAGGGATTTGGCTACGAG. The gene calls are TRBV7-6 and TRBJ2-7; weak D call: TRBD1 (5 bases). Sequencing ends 3 residues short of the CDR3 end; the germline J gene provides the rest. CDR1 and CDR2 from the germline V gene are SGHVS and FNYEAQ. Trimming stripped 5 bases from V and 3 bases from J, with 11 bases between. This CDR3 has 13 amino acids.

Comments on this clone: The read ends 3 residues before the CDR3 terminus; that terminus is restored from the germline J gene. V is TRBV19 and J is TRBJ2-3; the match to TRBD2 covers 8 bases. The CDR3 covers 15 residues. V lost 6 bases and J lost 7; bases outside the gene matches: 12. Looked up from germline, CDR1 is LNHDA and CDR2 is SQIVND (reference sequence). CDR3 DNA (partial): TGTGCCAGTAGGTTGGGACTAGTGGATGGGAATACG. This codes for CASRLGLVDGNT. The CDR3 in its entirety is CASRLGLVDGNTQYF.

As for this clone: The read falls 3 residues short of the CDR3 end, and the missing part is taken from the germline J gene. V is TRBV7-2 and J is TRBJ1-2; D is ambiguous. The CDR3 loop spans 15 amino acids. CDR1 and CDR2 from the germline V gene are SGHTA and FQGNSA. Between the trimmed V and J ends, which lost 7 bases and 4 bases, there was a span of 19 bases. The covered CDR3 bases are TGTGCCAGCACCTCGGACGCGGCGGCGGGCTATGGC. Translation gives CASTSDAAAGYG. The full-length CDR3 reads as CASTSDAAAGYGYTF.

Regarding this clone: Coverage ceases 3 residues before the CDR3 finishes, and the germline J gene fills in the end. V gene TRBV6-2 or TRBV6-3 combines with J gene TRBJ2-7, with 9 positions matching TRBD2. The V segment lost 0 bases and the J segment 6 bases; nucleotides outside the gene matches: 6. The length of the CDR3 is 15 residues. Per germline, CDR1 MNHEY and CDR2 SVGEGT. The DNA read from the CDR3 is TGTGCCAGCAGTTACTCGAAAGCGGGGGGAGCCGAG. Its protein is CASSYSKAGGAE. The entire CDR3 is CASSYSKAGGAEQYF.

The table lists this clone with many counts. The read stops 3 residues short of the end of the CDR3; the missing end is completed from the germline J gene. J is TRBJ1-5 and V is TRBV7-9, with a weak D call TRBD1 (6 bases). Germline V CDR1 and CDR2: SEHNR, FQNEAQ (reference sequence). V was shortened by 5 bases and J by 2 bases, with 10 bases between the two germline ends. The CDR3 runs to 14 residues. The covered CDR3 bases are TGTGCCAGCAGCGTGACAGGAGGCAATCAGCCC. Its translation: CASSVTGGNQP. The full CDR3 protein is CASSVTGGNQPQHF.

Points on this clone: Read sequence stops 3 residues before the CDR3 end, and the germline J gene provides the missing end. This chain links TRBV7-9 with TRBJ2-7; D possibly corresponds to TRBD1 (5 bases). Germline CDR1 is SEHNR and CDR2 is FQNEAQ (reference sequence). V was clipped by 7 bases and J by 6 bases, with 10 bases between them. CDR3 length: 11 residues. This CDR3 is CASKDSIEQYF. The CDR3 DNA, read in part, is TGTGCCAGCAAAGACAGTATCGAG.

This clone was found many times. The sequence runs out 3 residues before the end of the CDR3; the remainder is reconstructed from the germline J gene. The V gene is TRBV19, the J gene TRBJ2-3; 8 bases line up with TRBD2. V trimming: 6 bases; J trimming: 6 bases; junction bases outside the gene matches: 8. CDR1 LNHDA and CDR2 SQIVND come from the germline V gene (reference sequence). The CDR3 consists of 14 residues. The CDR3 spells CASRTGLAGDTQYF. Incomplete CDR3 DNA: TGTGCCAGTAGAACCGGACTAGCAGGTGATACG.

This clone was recorded a few times. The CDR3 extends 3 residues past the end of the read, so its final part is completed from the germline J gene. The genes are TRBV2 and TRBJ1-2; D not resolved. Trimming stripped 1 base from V and 4 bases from J, with 10 bases between. Germline V gives CDR1 SNHLY, CDR2 FYNNEI. The CDR3 spans 14 residues. The CDR3: CASSEVNGVYGYTF. The part of the CDR3 DNA that was read is TGTGCCAGCAGTGAAGTTAACGGGGTCTATGGC.

This clone was detected only a few times. CDR3 loop: CASSLNSGYGYGYTF. The part of the CDR3 DNA that was read is TGTGCCAGCAGCTTAAACTCCGGTTACGGCTATGGC. The genes are TRBV7-9 and TRBJ1-2, with D hard to call. Read sequence stops 3 residues before the CDR3 end, and the germline J gene provides the missing end. In germline, CDR1 is SEHNR, CDR2 FQNEAQ (reference sequence). V was cut by 2 bases and J by 4 bases, with 14 bases left in between. The CDR3 contains 15 residues.

This clone occurred many times. Read coverage stops 3 residues before the CDR3 terminus; the germline J gene supplies the remainder. V usage is TRBV4-2 and J usage is TRBJ2-7, with D hard to call. CDR1 and CDR2 (germline): LGHNA, YNFKEQ. V shed 0 bases and J shed 6 bases, with 9 bases lying between them. CDR3 length: 13 residues. CDR3 bases read: TGTGCCAGCAGCCAAGATCGACTCCGCGAG. It is translated as CASSQDRLRE. The full-length CDR3 reads as CASSQDRLREQYF.

The part of the CDR3 DNA that was read is TGTGCCAGCTCACCAGGGGTAGGGGTCTACAATGAG. Translating gives CASSPGVGVYNE. The full CDR3 protein is CASSPGVGVYNEQFF. The rearrangement links TRBV18 to TRBJ2-1, with D maybe TRBD1 (5 bases). The read gets to within 3 residues of the CDR3 end, and the germline J gene fills in the rest. This CDR3 has 15 residues. Deletions cut 2 bases from V and 3 bases from J, with 11 bases between. Germline lookup yields CDR1 KGHSH and CDR2 LQKENI.

Notes on this clone: The read terminates 3 residues ahead of where the CDR3 ends, so the germline J gene completes it. The rearrangement uses TRBV30 and TRBJ1-1; unclear D gene. CDR1 and CDR2 from the germline V gene are GTSNPN and SVGIG (reference sequence). There are 12 residues in the CDR3. The germline V and J ends were trimmed by 2 bases and 1 base, with 5 bases remaining between them. The CDR3 bases that were read are TGTGCCTGGAGTCTAGCGAACACTGAA. Translating it yields CAWSLANTE. The whole CDR3 sequence reads CAWSLANTEAFF.

This clone was observed many times. Partial CDR3 DNA: TGTGCCAGCAGCTTAATCGGGACAGGGGACTCACCC. It yields the protein CASSLIGTGDSP. The entire CDR3 sequence reads CASSLIGTGDSPLHF. The chain employs TRBV11-2 and TRBJ1-6; 10 nucleotides agree with TRBD1. The CDR3 end is not reached by the read, which stops 3 residues before it; the germline J gene fills it in. V lost 2 bases and J lost 10; bases outside the gene matches: 5. Germline lookup yields CDR1 SGHAT and CDR2 FQNNGV. CDR3 length: 15 amino acids.

The CDR3 DNA, read in part, is TGTGCCAGCAGCAGGAGGACAGGGAAAGAGACC. It encodes CASSRRTGKET. The whole CDR3 sequence is CASSRRTGKETQYF. The chain is built from TRBV5-6 and TRBJ2-5; 8 positions agree with TRBD1. The CDR3 end is not reached by the read, which stops 3 residues before it; the germline J gene fills it in. Per germline, CDR1 SGHDT and CDR2 YYEEEE. The ends lost 4 bases at V and 3 bases at J; junction bases unmatched: 5. The CDR3 is made up of 14 amino acids.

Note on this clone: The sequence runs out 3 residues before the end of the CDR3; the remainder is reconstructed from the germline J gene. The chain uses TRBV5-1 and TRBJ2-5; 7 nucleotides align to TRBD1. Germline V gives CDR1 SGHRS, CDR2 YFSETQ. CDR3 size: 14 residues. Unmatched junction bases numbered 3, after V lost 2 bases and J lost 2 bases. The CDR3 DNA, read in part, is TGCGCCAGCAGCTTTGGCAGGGGGCAAGAGACC. Translated, it gives CASSFGRGQET. The entire CDR3 protein reads CASSFGRGQETQYF.

A word on this clone: The sequence runs out 3 residues before the end of the CDR3; the remainder is reconstructed from the germline J gene. The J gene is TRBJ2-5, the V gene TRBV7-9; 7 nucleotides align to TRBD1. V dropped 4 bases and J dropped 2; count of bases not matched to a gene: 7. The CDR3 consists of 15 residues. Germline CDR1 is SEHNR and CDR2 is FQNEAQ (reference sequence). The CDR3 spells CASSYFKTGQETQYF. The DNA read from the CDR3 is TGTGCCAGCAGCTATTTTAAGACAGGGCAAGAGACC.

CDR3 protein: CASSLSGTSGGRSEQYF. CDR3 DNA (partial): TGTGCCAGCAGTCTATCCGGGACTAGCGGGGGCAGGAGCGAG. The rearrangement uses TRBV2 and TRBJ2-7; 14 bases match TRBD2. The read terminates 3 residues before the CDR3 end, so the remaining end is supplied by the germline J gene. Germline loops: CDR1 SNHLY, CDR2 FYNNEI. The CDR3 contains 17 residues. Trimming took 5 bases from V and 6 from J; bases not matched to a gene: 12.

This clone was seen ten or more times. The CDR3 end falls 3 residues outside the read, so it is completed with the germline J gene. The chain joins TRBV14 to TRBJ1-6; D may be TRBD1 (6 bases). This CDR3 has 14 amino acids. V lost 6 bases to trimming and J lost 4 bases, with 10 bases between them. CDR1 and CDR2 from the germline V gene are SGHDN and FVKESK. CDR3 region: CASSQGQYNSPLHF. Partial CDR3 DNA: TGTGCCAGCAGTCAGGGACAATATAATTCACCC.

This clone was seen many times. Sequencing ends 3 residues short of the CDR3 end; the germline J gene provides the rest. The chain is built from TRBV20-1 and TRBJ2-1; the match to TRBD2 covers 7 bases. The CDR3 contains 17 residues. Losses at the gene ends were 4 bases for V and 1 base for J; bases not matched to a gene: 13. Germline V lookup: CDR1 DFQATT, CDR2 SNEGSKA (reference sequence). The CDR3 is CSANSLSGDASYNEQFF. The CDR3 DNA, read in part, is TGCAGTGCTAACTCCTTAAGCGGGGACGCTTCCTACAATGAG.

This clone was picked up many times. From the germline J gene comes the end of the CDR3, since the read stops 3 residues before it. The V and J genes are TRBV20-1 and TRBJ2-1, with 11 bases lining up with TRBD2. The CDR3 totals 15 residues. Trimming took 4 bases from V and 7 from J; bases not matched to a gene: 9. The germline V gene has CDR1 DFQATT and CDR2 SNEGSKA (reference sequence). The CDR3 DNA, read in part, is TGCAGTGCTAATCCCCCTAGCGGGGGGCCTAATGAG. Translated: CSANPPSGGPNE. The full CDR3 protein reads CSANPPSGGPNEQFF.

This clone was seen ten or more times. The CDR3 protein is CAWSWQGRLPLHF. The CDR3 bases that were read are TGTGCCTGGAGTTGGCAGGGGCGTTTACCC. The rearrangement links TRBV30 to TRBJ1-6, with a possible D match to TRBD1 (6 bases). Read sequence stops 3 residues before the CDR3 end, and the germline J gene provides the missing end. Trimming took 2 bases from V and 12 from J, leaving 14 bases between them. CDR1 and CDR2 from the germline V gene are GTSNPN and SVGIG (reference sequence). The CDR3 consists of 13 residues.

Comments on this clone: The read stops 3 residues short of the end of the CDR3; the missing end is completed from the germline J gene. The chain carries TRBV7-9 and TRBJ1-1; TRBD1 matches at 9 bases. Germline CDR1 is SEHNR and CDR2 is FQNEAQ (reference sequence). Losses at the gene ends were 10 bases for V and 6 bases for J; bases not matched to a gene: 6. The CDR3 spans 12 residues. The CDR3 bases that were read are TGTGCCACCAGACAGGGGGACGCTGAA. Its translation: CATRQGDAE. In full, the CDR3 is CATRQGDAEAFF.

This clone came up many times. CDR3 DNA, as far as it was read: TGTGCCAGTAGTACGGGGGGACTAGCGGGGAGCGCAGATACG. As protein: CASSTGGLAGSADT. The whole CDR3 sequence reads CASSTGGLAGSADTQYF. The chain couples TRBV19 to TRBJ2-3, with 13 bases aligning to TRBD2. The DNA ends 3 residues before the CDR3 does, and the rest of the CDR3 is filled in from the germline J gene. The CDR3 length is 17 residues. CDR1 is LNHDA, CDR2 SQIVND, per germline (reference sequence). Trimming cost V 4 bases and J 4 bases; bases outside gene matches: 8.

This clone was detected ten times or more. The DNA ends 3 residues before the CDR3 does, and the rest of the CDR3 is filled in from the germline J gene. The rearrangement links TRBV13 to TRBJ2-1, with 8 bases matching TRBD1. The CDR3 loop spans 14 amino acids. Germline V gives CDR1 PRHDT, CDR2 FYEKMQ (reference sequence). Trimming took 2 bases from V and 5 from J; bases not matched to a gene: 2. The CDR3 reads CASSLKTGDNEQFF. CDR3 DNA (partial): TGTGCCAGCAGCTTAAAGACAGGGGACAATGAG.

This clone has more than one count but fewer than ten. The covered CDR3 bases are TGTGCCAGCAGTTACGTGGTACTGACAGATACG. It specifies CASSYVVLTDT. The complete CDR3 reads CASSYVVLTDTQYF. This sequence joins TRBV6-2 or TRBV6-3 and TRBJ2-3; no clear D gene. The observed sequence ends 3 residues before the CDR3 terminus, with the missing tail filled in from the germline J gene. V was trimmed by 2 bases and J by 3 bases, leaving 9 bases between them. The CDR3 spans 14 residues. Germline CDR1 reads MNHEY; CDR2 reads SVGEGT.

With regard to this clone: Read sequence stops 3 residues before the CDR3 end, and the germline J gene provides the missing end. V and J are TRBV30 and TRBJ2-7; 7 positions match TRBD2. Losses at the gene ends were 4 bases for V and 6 bases for J; bases not matched to a gene: 9. The CDR3 has 13 amino acids. The germline V gene has CDR1 GTSNPN and CDR2 SVGIG (reference sequence). The CDR3 DNA, read in part, is TGTGCCTGGAACCAGGGAGGGTCGGCCGAG. This translates into CAWNQGGSAE. The full CDR3 reads CAWNQGGSAEQYF. Together with reference TRBV30 and TRBJ2-7, the CDR3 gives the full variable domain: SQTIHQWPATLVQPVGSPLSLECTVEGTSNPNLYWYRQAAGRGLQLLFYSVGIGQISSEVPQNLSASRPQDRQFILSSKKLLLSDSGFYLCAWNQGGSAEQYFGPGTRLTVT.